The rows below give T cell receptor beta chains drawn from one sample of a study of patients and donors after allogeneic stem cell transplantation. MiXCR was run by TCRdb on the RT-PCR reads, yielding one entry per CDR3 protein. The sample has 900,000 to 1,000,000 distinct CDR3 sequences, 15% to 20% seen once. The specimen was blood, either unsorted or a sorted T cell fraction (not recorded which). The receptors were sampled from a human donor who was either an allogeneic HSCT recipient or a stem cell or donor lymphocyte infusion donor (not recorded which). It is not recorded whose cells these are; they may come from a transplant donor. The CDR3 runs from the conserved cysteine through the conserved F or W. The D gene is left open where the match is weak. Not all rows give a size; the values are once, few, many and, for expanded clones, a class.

CDR3aa: CASSNTGFGGSPLHF; CDR3nt: TGTGCCAGCAGCAACACAGGGTTCGGGGGTTCACCCCTCCACTTT; j_gene: TRBJ1-6; d_gene: .; abundance: .; v_gene: TRBV6-1
CDR3aa: CASSSPRNLAKNIQYF; CDR3nt: TGTGCCAGCAGCTCCCCCCGGAATTTAGCCAAAAACATTCAGTACTTC; j_gene: TRBJ2-4; d_gene: .; abundance: .; v_gene: TRBV13
CDR3aa: CASSLRGAITDTQYF; CDR3nt: TGTGCCAGCAGTCTGCGGGGGGCAATCACAGATACGCAGTATTTT; j_gene: TRBJ2-3; d_gene: TRBD2; abundance: .; v_gene: TRBV12-3/TRBV12-4
CDR3aa: CASSLASGRENIQYF; CDR3nt: TGCGCCAGCAGCTTGGCGTCAGGGCGGGAAAACATTCAGTACTTC; j_gene: TRBJ2-4; d_gene: .; abundance: .; v_gene: TRBV5-1
CDR3aa: CSARRAGLVYEQYF; CDR3nt: TGCAGTGCTAGACGGGCGGGACTAGTCTACGAGCAGTACTTC; j_gene: TRBJ2-7; d_gene: TRBD2; abundance: few; v_gene: TRBV20-1
CDR3aa: CASSLGGPSAYYGYTF; CDR3nt: TGTGCCAGCAGTTTAGGGGGACCCAGTGCTTACTATGGCTACACCTTC; j_gene: TRBJ1-2; d_gene: .; abundance: .; v_gene: TRBV12-3/TRBV12-4
CDR3aa: CASSQWIDRGGYNEQFF; CDR3nt: TGTGCCAGCAGCCAATGGATTGACAGGGGTGGGTACAATGAGCAGTTCTTC; j_gene: TRBJ2-1; d_gene: TRBD1; abundance: .; v_gene: TRBV14
CDR3aa: CATSDHPGLAGGPVREQFF; CDR3nt: TGTGCCACCAGTGACCACCCGGGACTAGCGGGAGGGCCAGTACGTGAGCAGTTCTTC; j_gene: TRBJ2-1; d_gene: TRBD2; abundance: few; v_gene: TRBV24-1
CDR3aa: CASSARDRGFLETQYF; CDR3nt: .; j_gene: TRBJ2-5; d_gene: .; abundance: .; v_gene: TRBV12-3/TRBV12-4
CDR3aa: CASSQRGGRWRDTQYF; CDR3nt: TGTGCCAGCAGCCAACGGGGGGGCCGGTGGAGAGATACGCAGTATTTT; j_gene: TRBJ2-3; d_gene: TRBD2; abundance: .; v_gene: TRBV12-3/TRBV12-4
CDR3aa: CASSTLRDRGSYEQYF; CDR3nt: TGTGCCAGCAGCACCCTCCGGGACAGGGGATCCTACGAGCAGTACTTC; j_gene: TRBJ2-7; d_gene: TRBD1; abundance: few; v_gene: TRBV6-1
CDR3aa: CASSYSMGPPYGYTF; CDR3nt: TGTGCCAGCAGTTACTCGATGGGCCCACCCTATGGCTACACCTTC; j_gene: TRBJ1-2; d_gene: .; abundance: .; v_gene: TRBV6-5
CDR3aa: CASSFPGEAPEAFF; CDR3nt: TGTGCCAGCAGTTTTCCCGGGGAAGCCCCTGAAGCTTTCTTT; j_gene: TRBJ1-1; d_gene: .; abundance: few; v_gene: TRBV12-3/TRBV12-4
CDR3aa: CASSIGLTSRNYGYTF; CDR3nt: TGTGCCAGTAGTATTGGATTGACAAGCCGCAACTATGGCTACACCTTC; j_gene: TRBJ1-2; d_gene: .; abundance: few; v_gene: TRBV19
CDR3aa: CSASDFNESSYEQYF; CDR3nt: TGCAGTGCCTCCGACTTCAACGAAAGCTCCTACGAGCAGTACTTC; j_gene: TRBJ2-7; d_gene: .; abundance: many; v_gene: TRBV20-1
CDR3aa: CASSHSSTDTQYF; CDR3nt: TGTGCCAGCAGCCACTCTAGCACAGATACGCAGTATTTT; j_gene: TRBJ2-3; d_gene: .; abundance: few; v_gene: TRBV7-9
CDR3aa: CASSLLAYTPDTQYF; CDR3nt: TGCGCCAGCAGCTTGCTAGCGTACACCCCAGATACGCAGTATTTT; j_gene: TRBJ2-3; d_gene: .; abundance: .; v_gene: TRBV5-1
CDR3aa: CASSLVRQPTRYFF; CDR3nt: TGCGCCAGCAGCTTGGTTAGGCAGCCTACGAGGTACTTCTTT; j_gene: TRBJ1-1; d_gene: .; abundance: few; v_gene: TRBV5-1
CDR3aa: CASSLAISGRYYEQYF; CDR3nt: TGTGCCAGCAGCTTAGCAATTAGCGGGAGGTACTACGAGCAGTACTTC; j_gene: TRBJ2-7; d_gene: TRBD2; abundance: few; v_gene: TRBV7-8
CDR3aa: CASSFLGANQYF; CDR3nt: TGTGCCAGCAGCTTCCTCGGGGCCAATCAGTACTTC; j_gene: TRBJ2-7; d_gene: .; abundance: .; v_gene: TRBV7-6
CDR3aa: CASSPYSTGLGNGANVLTF; CDR3nt: TGTGCCAGCTCACCATATTCAACAGGCCTAGGGAATGGGGCCAACGTCCTGACTTTC; j_gene: TRBJ2-6; d_gene: .; abundance: few; v_gene: TRBV18
CDR3aa: CASSFQVMNTEAFF; CDR3nt: TGCGCCAGCAGCTTCCAGGTAATGAACACTGAAGCTTTCTTT; j_gene: TRBJ1-1; d_gene: .; abundance: few; v_gene: TRBV5-1